This T cell receptor beta chain was sequenced in a study of T cell repertoires in cytomegalovirus infection. Across the study: Well-studied HLA-B-restricted epitopes and recently identified HLA-C-restricted epitopes of CMV were both used in the study. Public TCR beta signatures marked donors with CMV infection and the matching HLA.

CDR1 SGHTA and CDR2 FQGNSA come from the germline V gene. This CDR3 has 13 residues. Whole-study results and caveats: Cumulative public TCR beta family frequency identified carriers of CMV plus the relevant HLA. It was HLA-C-restricted CMV-specific TCR beta clonotypes that dominated the response ex vivo.

TCRdb re-analysed the reads in MiXCR, keeping a single row per CDR3 protein. The sample has around 430,000 distinct CDR3 sequences, about 39% seen once. Comment on this clonotype: Its antigen is unknown. One end of the junction varies from germline; a read error may be responsible.

V gene TRBV7-2 combines with J gene TRBJ1-4, with D tentatively TRBD1 (6 bases). Sequenced material: cultured PBMCs, taken from culture after CMV antigen stimulation. This receptor was taken from a human donor in good health (CMV status not recorded). Some clones in this sample may be carry-over from other donors' samples. CDR3 DNA: TGTGCCAGCAGTCCAATACCCGGGACACCGGGTTTTTTC. Amino acid sequence: CASSPIPGTPGFF.